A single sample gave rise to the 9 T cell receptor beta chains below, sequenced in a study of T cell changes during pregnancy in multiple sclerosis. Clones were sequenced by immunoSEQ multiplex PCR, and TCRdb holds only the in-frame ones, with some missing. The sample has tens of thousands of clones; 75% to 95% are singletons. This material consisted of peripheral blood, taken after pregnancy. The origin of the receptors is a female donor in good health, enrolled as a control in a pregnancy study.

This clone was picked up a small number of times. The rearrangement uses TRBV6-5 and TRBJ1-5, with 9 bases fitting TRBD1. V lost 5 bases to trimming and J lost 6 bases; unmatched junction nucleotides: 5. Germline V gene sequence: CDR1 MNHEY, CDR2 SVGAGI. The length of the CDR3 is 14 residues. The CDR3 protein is CASSPGTGIQPQHF. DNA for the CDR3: TGTGCCAGCAGTCCCGGGACAGGGATTCAGCCCCAGCATTTT.

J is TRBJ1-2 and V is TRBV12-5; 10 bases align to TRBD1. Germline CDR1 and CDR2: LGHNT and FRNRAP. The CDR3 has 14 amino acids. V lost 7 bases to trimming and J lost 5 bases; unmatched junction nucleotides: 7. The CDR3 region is CASAPGQGRYGYTF. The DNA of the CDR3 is TGTGCTAGTGCCCCGGGACAGGGGAGGTATGGCTACACCTTC.

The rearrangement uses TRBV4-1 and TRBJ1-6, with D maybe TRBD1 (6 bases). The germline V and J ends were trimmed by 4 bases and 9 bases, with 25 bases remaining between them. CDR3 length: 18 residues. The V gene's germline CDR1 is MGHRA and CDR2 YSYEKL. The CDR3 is CASSRTDGAMSVGSPLHF. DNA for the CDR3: TGCGCCAGCAGCCGGACAGACGGGGCCATGAGCGTGGGTTCACCCCTCCACTTT.

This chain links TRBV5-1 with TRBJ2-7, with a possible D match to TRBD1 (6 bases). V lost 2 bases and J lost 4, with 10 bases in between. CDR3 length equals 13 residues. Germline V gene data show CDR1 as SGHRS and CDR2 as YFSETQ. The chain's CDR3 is CASSFGQSYEQYF. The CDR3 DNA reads TGCGCCAGCAGCTTTGGACAGAGTTACGAGCAGTACTTC.

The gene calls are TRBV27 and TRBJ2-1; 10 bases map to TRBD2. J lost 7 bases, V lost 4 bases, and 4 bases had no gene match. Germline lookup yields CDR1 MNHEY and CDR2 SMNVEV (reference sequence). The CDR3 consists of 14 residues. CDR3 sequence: CASSSRLAGNEQFF. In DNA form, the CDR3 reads TGTGCCAGCAGTTCCCGACTAGCGGGTAATGAGCAGTTCTTC.

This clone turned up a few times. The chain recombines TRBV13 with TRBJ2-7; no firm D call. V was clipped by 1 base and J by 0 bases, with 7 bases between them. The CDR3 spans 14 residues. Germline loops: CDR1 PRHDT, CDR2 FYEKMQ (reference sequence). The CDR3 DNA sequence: TGTGCCAGCAGCTTAGATTACAGCTCCTACGAGCAGTACTTC. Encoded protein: CASSLDYSSYEQYF.

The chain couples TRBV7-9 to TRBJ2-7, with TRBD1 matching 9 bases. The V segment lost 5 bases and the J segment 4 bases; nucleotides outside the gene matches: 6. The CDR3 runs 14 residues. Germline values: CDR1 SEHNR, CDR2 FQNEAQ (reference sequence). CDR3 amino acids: CASSPDRGAYEQYF. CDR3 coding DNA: TGTGCCAGCAGCCCCGACAGGGGGGCGTACGAGCAGTACTTC.

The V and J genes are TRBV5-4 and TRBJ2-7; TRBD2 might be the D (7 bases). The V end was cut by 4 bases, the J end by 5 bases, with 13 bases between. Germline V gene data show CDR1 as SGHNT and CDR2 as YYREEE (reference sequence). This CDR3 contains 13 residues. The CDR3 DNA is TGTGCCAGCAGCAGCGGGAACAGGGACGAGCAGTACTTC. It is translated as CASSSGNRDEQYF.

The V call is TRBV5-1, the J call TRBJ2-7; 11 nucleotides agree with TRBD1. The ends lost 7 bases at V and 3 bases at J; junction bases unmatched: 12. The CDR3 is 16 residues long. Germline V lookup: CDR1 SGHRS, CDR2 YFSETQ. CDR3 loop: CASVNSGTGGIYEQYF. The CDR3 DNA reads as TGCGCCAGCGTAAATAGCGGGACAGGGGGAATCTACGAGCAGTACTTC.